One sample yielded the 22 T cell receptor beta chains listed below, sequenced in a study of blood T cell repertoires in COVID-19. Only in-frame clones appear in the TCRdb table, and some are missing; sequencing was by immunoSEQ multiplex PCR. This table has over 200,000 clones, approximately 86% appearing once. Sequenced material: peripheral blood. The receptors here all came from a woman under 40 with COVID-19, enrolled during active disease.

This chain links TRBV19 with TRBJ1-1; D perhaps matches TRBD1 (5 bases). Trimming shortened V by 0 bases and J by 4 bases, and 15 bases separated the two germline ends. CDR1 and CDR2 from the germline V gene are LNHDA and SQIVND (reference sequence). This CDR3 is 16 amino acids long. The CDR3 region has the DNA TGTGCCAGTAGTATAGATCTATGGACGGGGGTCACTGAAGCTTTCTTT. Amino acids: CASSIDLWTGVTEAFF.

The gene calls are TRBV7-9 and TRBJ1-2; a possible D gene is TRBD1 (6 bases). Trimming took off 1 base at V and 4 bases at J, with 10 bases between the two ends. Germline loops: CDR1 SEHNR, CDR2 FQNEAQ (reference sequence). CDR3 length: 14 residues. CDR3 sequence: CASSLEGESYGYTF. In DNA, the CDR3 is TGTGCCAGCAGCTTAGAGGGGGAAAGCTATGGCTACACCTTC.

Only one count was recorded for this clone. The chain joins TRBV30 to TRBJ2-4; no clear D gene. V dropped 2 bases and J dropped 7 bases, with 9 bases sitting between them. The CDR3 covers 12 residues. The V gene's germline CDR1 is GTSNPN and CDR2 SVGIG (reference sequence). CDR3 protein: CAWSLIMNIQYF. The CDR3 region has the DNA TGTGCCTGGAGTCTAATTATGAACATTCAGTACTTC.

This sequence joins TRBV9 and TRBJ2-2; a possible D gene is TRBD2 (5 bases). CDR3 length: 15 amino acids. The germline V gene has CDR1 SGDLS and CDR2 YYNGEE. Trimming pared 3 bases from V and 3 bases from J, leaving 12 bases between. CDR3 in amino acids: CASSAWGADTGELFF. DNA for the CDR3: TGTGCCAGCAGCGCCTGGGGAGCGGACACCGGGGAGCTGTTTTTT.

V usage is TRBV11-3 and J usage is TRBJ1-1; 8 positions match TRBD1. CDR1 and CDR2 from the germline V gene are SGHNT and YENEEA. This CDR3 has 16 amino acids. With V trimmed by 1 base and J by 2 bases, 6 bases remained unmatched. CDR3 loop: CASSLGSGTGNTEAFF. The CDR3 bases are TGTGCCAGCAGCTTAGGCTCCGGGACAGGTAACACTGAAGCTTTCTTT.

The chain carries TRBV27 and TRBJ2-3, with 9 bases matching TRBD2. Germline V gives CDR1 MNHEY, CDR2 SMNVEV (reference sequence). This CDR3 region has 16 residues. V lost 1 base, J lost 4 bases, and 6 bases stayed unmatched. The CDR3 sequence is CASSLLRGGPPDTQYF. CDR3 DNA: TGTGCCAGCAGTTTATTGCGGGGGGGGCCCCCAGATACGCAGTATTTT.

The chain is built from TRBV5-5 and TRBJ1-1, with 8 nucleotides matching TRBD1. CDR1 and CDR2 from the germline V gene are SGHKS and YYEKEE (reference sequence). The CDR3 spans 14 residues. V shed 1 base, J shed 4 bases, and the junction held 3 bases outside the gene matches. The CDR3 sequence: CASSLIGQGTEAFF. The CDR3 DNA sequence: TGTGCCAGCAGCTTGATAGGACAGGGCACTGAAGCTTTCTTT.

This chain links TRBV5-4 with TRBJ2-1, with 10 bases identical to TRBD1. The V and J ends lost 4 bases and 5 bases, in that order; junction bases with no gene match: 9. CDR1 and CDR2 from the germline V gene are SGHNT and YYREEE (reference sequence). This CDR3 spans 16 amino acids. The CDR3 DNA reads as TGTGCCAGCAGCCCCACCGGGACAGGGGACGACAATGAGCAGTTCTTC. It is translated as CASSPTGTGDDNEQFF.

This rearrangement joins TRBV15 to TRBJ2-1; D call uncertain. CDR3 length equals 12 residues. Germline CDR1 LNHNV, CDR2 YYDKDF (reference sequence). V was shortened by 0 bases and J by 8 bases, with 5 bases between the two germline ends. CDR3 sequence: CATSRDLHEQFF. The DNA of the CDR3 is TGTGCCACCAGCAGAGATCTCCATGAGCAGTTCTTC.

This clone was found a few times. This sequence joins TRBV24-1 and TRBJ2-3; TRBD1 is a possible D gene (5 bases). The germline V and J ends were trimmed by 0 bases and 8 bases, with 11 bases remaining between them. This CDR3 has 14 residues. Germline CDR1 reads KGHDR; CDR2 reads SFDVKD. CDR3 protein: CATSDLQQASTQYF. The CDR3, as DNA: TGTGCCACCAGTGATTTGCAACAGGCATCTACGCAGTATTTT.

The chain joins TRBV11-1 to TRBJ1-5, with a tentative D call TRBD1 (5 bases). This CDR3 is 13 amino acids long. Germline V CDR1 and CDR2: SGHAT, FQDESV (reference sequence). Trimming took 5 bases from V and 9 from J, leaving 14 bases between them. Here the CDR3 DNA reads TGTGCCAGCAGCGCAGACAGCCTTGCGCCCCAGCATTTT. Translating gives CASSADSLAPQHF.

This chain uses TRBV9 with TRBJ2-1; 15 nucleotides match TRBD2. V was pared by 4 bases and J by 8 bases, with 7 bases of the junction left unmatched. Looked up from germline, CDR1 is SGDLS and CDR2 is YYNGEE. This CDR3 has 16 residues. This CDR3 is CASSPTGLAGGYEQFF. DNA for the CDR3: TGTGCCAGCAGCCCCACGGGACTAGCGGGAGGATATGAGCAGTTCTTC. The whole variable domain, filled in from reference TRBV9 and TRBJ2-1, reads DSGVTQTPKHLITATGQRVTLRCSPRSGDLSVYWYQQSLDQGLQFLIQYYNGEERAKGNILERFSAQQFPDLHSELNLSSLELGDSALYFCASSPTGLAGGYEQFFGPGTRLTVL.

The genes are TRBV5-5 and TRBJ2-4, with 7 bases aligning to TRBD2. Germline V gives CDR1 SGHKS, CDR2 YYEKEE (reference sequence). The V gene end was trimmed by 4 bases and the J gene end by 5 bases; junction bases not matched to a gene: 9. The CDR3 is made up of 15 amino acids. DNA of the CDR3: TGTGCCAGCAGCCGACTATTGCTAGCGGAAAACATTCAGTACTTC. Its translation: CASSRLLLAENIQYF.

The table lists this clone with a count of one. The V and J genes are TRBV18 and TRBJ2-7; 9 bases fit TRBD1. The germline gives CDR1 KGHSH, CDR2 LQKENI. Trimming took 1 base from V and 5 from J; bases not matched to a gene: 6. The CDR3 sequence is 15 residues long. For the CDR3, the DNA is TGTGCCAGCTCACCACAGGGGACAGGGTCCAACGAGCAGTACTTC. Its translation is CASSPQGTGSNEQYF. The full variable domain, rest sourced from reference TRBV18 and TRBJ2-7, is NAGVMQNPRHLVRRRGQEARLRCSPMKGHSHVYWYRQLPEEGLKFMVYLQKENIIDESGMPKERFSAEFPKEGPSILRIQQVVRGDSAAYFCASSPQGTGSNEQYFGPGTRLTVT.

This chain uses TRBV4-3 with TRBJ1-5, with D uncertain. Germline assignment: CDR1 LGHNA and CDR2 YSLEER. The CDR3 is made up of 15 amino acids. Deletions cut 0 bases from V and 4 bases from J, with 10 bases between. CDR3 sequence: CASSQDAAANQPQHF. DNA of the CDR3: TGCGCCAGCAGCCAAGATGCGGCGGCGAATCAGCCCCAGCATTTT.

The chain has TRBV10-3 and TRBJ1-3; D is possibly TRBD1 (6 bases). The CDR3 loop spans 13 amino acids. In germline, CDR1 is ENHRY, CDR2 SYGVKD. V shed 9 bases and J shed 2 bases, with 11 bases lying between them. CDR3 residues: CAISQGTGNTIYF. As DNA, the CDR3 is TGTGCCATTTCACAGGGAACTGGAAACACCATATATTTT.

The CDR3 DNA sequence: TGTGCCAGCAGCTACGGGACAGGGACCGTCTATGGCTACACCTTC. It specifies CASSYGTGTVYGYTF. The chain couples TRBV7-2 to TRBJ1-2, with TRBD1 matching 9 bases. The CDR3 runs 15 residues. Germline CDR1 is SGHTA and CDR2 is FQGNSA. The V gene end was trimmed by 4 bases and the J gene end by 4 bases; junction bases not matched to a gene: 7.

This rearrangement joins TRBV11-3 to TRBJ2-1, with 10 bases that match TRBD2. The CDR3 has 17 amino acids. The ends lost 3 bases at V and 1 base at J; junction bases unmatched: 6. The germline V gene encodes CDR1 SGHNT and CDR2 YENEEA. The CDR3 region has the DNA TGTGCCAGCAGCTTGGGAGCGGGGGGGCCGTCCTACAATGAGCAGTTCTTC. It codes for CASSLGAGGPSYNEQFF.

This sequence joins TRBV27 and TRBJ2-7, with D hard to call. In germline, CDR1 is MNHEY, CDR2 SMNVEV (reference sequence). CDR3 length: 16 residues. Between the trimmed V and J ends, which lost 0 bases and 0 bases, there was a span of 12 bases. CDR3 residues: CASSLSARTFSYEQYF. Here the CDR3 DNA reads TGTGCCAGCAGTTTATCGGCCAGAACCTTCTCCTACGAGCAGTACTTC.

The V call is TRBV7-7, the J call TRBJ2-1; D remains ambiguous. The germline gives CDR1 SSHAT, CDR2 FNYEAQ (reference sequence). Trimming removed 4 bases at V and 7 bases at J, with 17 bases between. The CDR3 is made up of 15 amino acids. The DNA for the CDR3 is TGTGCCAGCAGCTCTATCCCCGCCGCCGGGAATGAGCAGTTCTTC. Protein sequence: CASSSIPAAGNEQFF.

The V gene is TRBV4-1, the J gene TRBJ1-2; D possibly corresponds to TRBD1 (5 bases). CDR1 is MGHRA, CDR2 YSYEKL, per germline. The CDR3 spans 15 residues. V lost 0 bases and J 4 bases, leaving 12 bases between the germline ends. The CDR3 loop is CASSQDRQGVYGYTF. The CDR3 DNA sequence: TGCGCCAGCAGCCAAGATAGGCAGGGCGTCTATGGCTACACCTTC.

The chain carries TRBV7-8 and TRBJ1-3; D perhaps matches TRBD1 (6 bases). This CDR3 has 16 amino acids. V was shortened by 1 base and J by 0 bases, with 10 bases between the two germline ends. Germline loops: CDR1 SGHVS, CDR2 FQNEAQ. The CDR3 spells CASSLGDRSSGNTIYF. In nucleotides, the CDR3 is TGTGCCAGCAGCTTAGGAGACAGGAGCTCTGGAAACACCATATATTTT. Filled out from reference TRBV7-8 and TRBJ1-3, the complete variable domain reads GAGVSQSPRYKVAKRGQDVALRCDPISGHVSLFWYQQALGQGPEFLTYFQNEAQLDKSGLPSDRFFAERPEGSVSTLKIQRTQQEDSAVYLCASSLGDRSSGNTIYFGEGSWLTVV.